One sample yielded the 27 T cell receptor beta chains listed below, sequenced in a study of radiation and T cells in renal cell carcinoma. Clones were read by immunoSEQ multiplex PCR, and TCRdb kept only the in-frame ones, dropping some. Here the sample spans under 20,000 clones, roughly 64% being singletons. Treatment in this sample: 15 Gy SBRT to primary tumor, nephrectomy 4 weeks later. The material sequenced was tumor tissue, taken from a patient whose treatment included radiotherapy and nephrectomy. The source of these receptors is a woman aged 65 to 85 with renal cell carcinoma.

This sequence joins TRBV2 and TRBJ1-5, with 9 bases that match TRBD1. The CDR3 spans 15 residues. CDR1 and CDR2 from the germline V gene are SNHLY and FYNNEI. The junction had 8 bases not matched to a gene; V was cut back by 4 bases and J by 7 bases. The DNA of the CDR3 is TGTGCCAGCAGTGCCTACAGGGGGCGCGACCAGCCCCAGCATTTT. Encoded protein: CASSAYRGRDQPQHF.

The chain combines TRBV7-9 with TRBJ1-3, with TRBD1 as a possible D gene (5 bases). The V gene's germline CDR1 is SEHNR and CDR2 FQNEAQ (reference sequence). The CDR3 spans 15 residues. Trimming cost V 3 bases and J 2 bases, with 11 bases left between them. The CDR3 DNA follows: TGTGCCAGCAGCTTTGCGAGGGGAACTGGAAACACCATATATTTT. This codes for CASSFARGTGNTIYF.

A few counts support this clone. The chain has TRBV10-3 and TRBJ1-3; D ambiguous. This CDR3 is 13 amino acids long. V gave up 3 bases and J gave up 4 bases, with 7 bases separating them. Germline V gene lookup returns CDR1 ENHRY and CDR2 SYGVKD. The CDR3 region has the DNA TGTGCCATCAGTGAAGGCCGGGGAAACACCATATATTTT. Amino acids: CAISEGRGNTIYF.

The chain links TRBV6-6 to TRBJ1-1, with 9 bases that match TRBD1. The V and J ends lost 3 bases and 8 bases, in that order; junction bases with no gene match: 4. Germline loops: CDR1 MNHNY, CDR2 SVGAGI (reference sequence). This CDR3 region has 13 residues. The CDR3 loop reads CASSYGTGWEAFF. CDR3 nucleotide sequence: TGTGCCAGCAGTTATGGGACAGGGTGGGAAGCTTTCTTT.

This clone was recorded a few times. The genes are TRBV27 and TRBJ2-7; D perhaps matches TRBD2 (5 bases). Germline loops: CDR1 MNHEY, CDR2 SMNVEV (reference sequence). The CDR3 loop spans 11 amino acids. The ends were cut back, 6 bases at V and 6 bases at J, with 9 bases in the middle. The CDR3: CASRLGGEQYF. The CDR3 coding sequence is TGTGCCAGCAGACTAGGCGGCGAGCAGTACTTC.

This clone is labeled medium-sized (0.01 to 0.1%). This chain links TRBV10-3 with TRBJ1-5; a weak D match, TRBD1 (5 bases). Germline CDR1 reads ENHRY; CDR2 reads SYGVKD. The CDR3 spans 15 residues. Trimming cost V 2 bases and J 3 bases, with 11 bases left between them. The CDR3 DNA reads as TGTGCCATCAGTGAGGTCAGGGACGACAATCAGCCCCAGCATTTT. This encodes CAISEVRDDNQPQHF.

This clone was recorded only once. CDR3 nucleotide sequence: TGTGCCAGCAGTTTGGGGACCGGCCAGCCCCAGCATTTT. This translates into CASSLGTGQPQHF. The chain couples TRBV6-5 to TRBJ1-5; weak D call: TRBD1 (5 bases). Trimming shortened V by 4 bases and J by 7 bases, and 11 bases separated the two germline ends. The CDR3 covers 13 residues. The germline V gene has CDR1 MNHEY and CDR2 SVGAGI.

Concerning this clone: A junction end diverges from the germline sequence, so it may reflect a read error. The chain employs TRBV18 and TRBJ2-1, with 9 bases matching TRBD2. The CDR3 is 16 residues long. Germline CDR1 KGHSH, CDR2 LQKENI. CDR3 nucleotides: TGTGCCAGCTCTCCACCGTCGGCGGGAGGGGGTAATGAGCAGTTCTTC. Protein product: CASSPPSAGGGNEQFF. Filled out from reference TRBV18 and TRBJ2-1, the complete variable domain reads NAGVMQNPRHLVRRRGQEARLRCSPMKGHSHVYWYRQLPEEGLKFMVYLQKENIIDESGMPKERFSAEFPKEGPSILRIQQVVRGDSAAYFCASSPPSAGGGNEQFFGPGTRLTVL.

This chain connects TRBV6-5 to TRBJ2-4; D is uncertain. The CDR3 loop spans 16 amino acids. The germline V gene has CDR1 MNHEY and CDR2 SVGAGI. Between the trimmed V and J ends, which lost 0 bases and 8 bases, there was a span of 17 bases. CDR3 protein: CASSYSGVENLDIQYF. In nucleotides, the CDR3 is TGTGCCAGCAGTTACTCCGGAGTAGAAAATTTGGACATTCAGTACTTC.

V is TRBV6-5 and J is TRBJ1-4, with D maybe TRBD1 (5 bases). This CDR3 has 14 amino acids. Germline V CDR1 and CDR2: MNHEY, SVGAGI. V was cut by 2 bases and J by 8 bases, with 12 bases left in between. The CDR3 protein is CASSYGTGGEKLFF. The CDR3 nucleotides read TGTGCCAGCAGTTACGGGACGGGCGGGGAAAAACTGTTTTTT.

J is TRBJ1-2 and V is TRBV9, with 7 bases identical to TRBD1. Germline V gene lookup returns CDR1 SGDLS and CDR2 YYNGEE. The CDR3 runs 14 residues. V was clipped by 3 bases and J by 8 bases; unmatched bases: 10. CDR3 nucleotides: TGTGCCAGCAGCGATGTAGAGGGGGCGTGGGGCTACACCTTC. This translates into CASSDVEGAWGYTF.

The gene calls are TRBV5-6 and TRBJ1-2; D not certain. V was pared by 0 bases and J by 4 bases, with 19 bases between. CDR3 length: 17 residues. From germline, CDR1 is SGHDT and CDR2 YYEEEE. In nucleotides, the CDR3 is TGTGCCAGCAGCTTGGGGGCAGAATCTTATTCCTTCTATGGCTACACCTTC. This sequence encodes CASSLGAESYSFYGYTF.

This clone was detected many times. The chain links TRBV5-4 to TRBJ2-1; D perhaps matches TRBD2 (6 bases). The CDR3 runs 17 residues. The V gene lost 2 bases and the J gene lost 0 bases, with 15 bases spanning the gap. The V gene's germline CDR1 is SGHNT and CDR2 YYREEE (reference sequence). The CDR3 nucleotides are TGTGCCAGCAGCTTAACCCCCCTAGCGACCTCCTACAATGAGCAGTTCTTC. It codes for CASSLTPLATSYNEQFF.

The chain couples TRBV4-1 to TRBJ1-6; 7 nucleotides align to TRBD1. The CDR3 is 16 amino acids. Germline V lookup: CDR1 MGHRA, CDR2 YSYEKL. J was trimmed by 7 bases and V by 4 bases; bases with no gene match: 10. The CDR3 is CASSRNLQGWNSPLHF. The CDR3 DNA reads TGCGCCAGCAGCCGGAATCTACAGGGGTGGAATTCACCCCTCCACTTT.

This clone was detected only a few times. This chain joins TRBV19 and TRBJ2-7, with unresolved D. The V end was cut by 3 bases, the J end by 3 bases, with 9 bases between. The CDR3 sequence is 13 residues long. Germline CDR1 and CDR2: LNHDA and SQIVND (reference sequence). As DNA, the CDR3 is TGTGCCAGTAGTATGCTCCAGAGCTACGAGCAGTACTTC. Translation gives CASSMLQSYEQYF.

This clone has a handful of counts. Here the CDR3 reads CASGTTPYNEQFF. Here the CDR3 DNA reads TGTGCCAGCGGGACTACCCCCTACAATGAGCAGTTCTTC. J is TRBJ2-1 and V is TRBV7-9; 7 positions agree with TRBD2. Per the germline V gene, CDR1 is SEHNR and CDR2 is FQNEAQ (reference sequence). The CDR3 extends over 13 amino acids. V dropped 8 bases and J dropped 2; count of bases not matched to a gene: 3.

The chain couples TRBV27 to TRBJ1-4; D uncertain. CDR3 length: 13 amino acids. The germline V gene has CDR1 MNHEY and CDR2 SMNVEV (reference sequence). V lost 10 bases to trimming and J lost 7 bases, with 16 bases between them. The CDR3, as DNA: TGTGCCACTCGTCGGGGAGTGGCTGAAAAACTGTTTTTT. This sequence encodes CATRRGVAEKLFF.

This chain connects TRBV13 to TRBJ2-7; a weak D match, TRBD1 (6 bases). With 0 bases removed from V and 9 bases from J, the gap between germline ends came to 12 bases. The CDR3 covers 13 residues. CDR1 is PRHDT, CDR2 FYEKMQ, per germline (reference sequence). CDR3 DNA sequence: TGTGCCAGCAGCTTAGGCCAAGGGGGATGGCAGTACTTC. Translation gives CASSLGQGGWQYF.

This CDR3 reads CASSPQGALYNEQFF. Written as DNA, the CDR3 is TGCGCCAGCAGCCCACAGGGGGCTCTCTACAATGAGCAGTTCTTC. The rearrangement uses TRBV4-1 and TRBJ2-1, with 9 positions matching TRBD1. The CDR3 is 15 residues long. In germline, CDR1 is MGHRA, CDR2 YSYEKL. V was pared by 4 bases and J by 3 bases, with 4 bases of the junction left unmatched.

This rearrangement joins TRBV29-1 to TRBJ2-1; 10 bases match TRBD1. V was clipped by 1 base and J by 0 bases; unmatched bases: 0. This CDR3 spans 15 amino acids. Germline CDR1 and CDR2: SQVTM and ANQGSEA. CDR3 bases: TGCAGCGTTGAAGGGACAGGGGGCTCCTACAATGAGCAGTTCTTC. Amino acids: CSVEGTGGSYNEQFF.

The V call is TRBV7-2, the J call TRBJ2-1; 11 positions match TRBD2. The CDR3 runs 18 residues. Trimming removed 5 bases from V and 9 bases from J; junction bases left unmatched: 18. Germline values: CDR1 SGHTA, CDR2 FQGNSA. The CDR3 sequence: CASSPLPGASGGLGEQFF. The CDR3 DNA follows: TGTGCCAGCAGCCCCCTCCCCGGGGCTAGCGGGGGGCTTGGTGAGCAGTTCTTC.

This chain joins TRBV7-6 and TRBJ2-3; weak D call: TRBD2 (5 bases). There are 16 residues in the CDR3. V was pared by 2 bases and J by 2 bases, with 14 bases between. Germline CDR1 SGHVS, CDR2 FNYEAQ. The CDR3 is CASSLSGLANTDTQYF. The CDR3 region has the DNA TGTGCCAGCAGCTTAAGCGGACTGGCCAACACAGATACGCAGTATTTT.

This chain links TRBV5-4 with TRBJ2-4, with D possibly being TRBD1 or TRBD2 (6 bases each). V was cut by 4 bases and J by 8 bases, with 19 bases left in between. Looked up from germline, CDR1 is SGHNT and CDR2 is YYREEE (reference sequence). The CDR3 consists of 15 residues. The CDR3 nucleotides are TGTGCCAGCAGCCTGGATGGGGGGCTCGTGGACATTCAGTACTTC. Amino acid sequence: CASSLDGGLVDIQYF.

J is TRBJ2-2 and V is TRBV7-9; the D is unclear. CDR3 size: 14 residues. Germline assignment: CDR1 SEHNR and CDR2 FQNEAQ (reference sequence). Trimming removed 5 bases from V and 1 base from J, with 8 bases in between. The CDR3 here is CASSPRQNTGELFF. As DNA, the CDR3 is TGTGCCAGCAGCCCAAGGCAGAACACCGGGGAGCTGTTTTTT.

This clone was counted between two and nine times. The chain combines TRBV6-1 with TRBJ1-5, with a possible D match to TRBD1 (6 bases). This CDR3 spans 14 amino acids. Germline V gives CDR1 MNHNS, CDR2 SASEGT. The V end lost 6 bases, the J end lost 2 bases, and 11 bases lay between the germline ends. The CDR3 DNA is TGTGCCAGCAGCAGGGGCGAGGGCAATCAGCCCCAGCATTTT. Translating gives CASSRGEGNQPQHF.

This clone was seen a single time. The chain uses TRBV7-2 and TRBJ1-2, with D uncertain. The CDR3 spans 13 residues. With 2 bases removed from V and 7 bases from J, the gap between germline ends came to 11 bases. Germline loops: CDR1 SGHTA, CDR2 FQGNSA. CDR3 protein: CASSLNPFTGYTF. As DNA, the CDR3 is TGTGCCAGCAGCTTAAACCCATTCACTGGCTACACCTTC. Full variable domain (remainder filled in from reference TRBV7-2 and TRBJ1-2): GAGVSQSPSNKVTEKGKDVELRCDPISGHTALYWYRQSLGQGLEFLIYFQGNSAPDKSGLPSDRFSAERTGGSVSTLTIQRTQQEDSAVYLCASSLNPFTGYTFGSGTRLTVV.

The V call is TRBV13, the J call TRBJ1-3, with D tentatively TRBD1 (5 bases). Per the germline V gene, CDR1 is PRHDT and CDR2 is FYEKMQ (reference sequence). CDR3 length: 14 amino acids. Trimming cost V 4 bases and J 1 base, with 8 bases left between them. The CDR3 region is CASSSQGSGNTIYF. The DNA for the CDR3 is TGTGCCAGCAGCTCGCAGGGATCTGGAAACACCATATATTTT.